This T cell receptor beta chain was identified during a study of blood T cell repertoires in COVID-19. Study details: The samples span acute and convalescent COVID-19 from the United States, Italy and Spain. PBMCs, B-cell-depleted T cells, or T cells provided the cDNA or gDNA that made up the material.

The table came from immunoSEQ multiplex PCR; TCRdb's copy has only in-frame clones and leaves some out. The sample has about 36,000 clones; more than 80% are singletons. The CDR3 contains 12 residues. V lost 6 bases and J 4 bases, leaving 9 bases between the germline ends. Germline V gene lookup returns CDR1 SNHLY and CDR2 FYNNEI. The source of this sequence is a human donor in a cohort sampled during active or convalescent COVID-19. The donor label of this sample is uncertain. The chain links TRBV2 to TRBJ1-2; D call uncertain. The sequencing input was peripheral blood. CDR3 sequence (DNA): TGTGCCAGCAGGCTATACCGCTATGGCTACACCTTC. Protein sequence: CASRLYRYGYTF.